Following are 9 T cell receptor beta chains from one sample sequenced in a study of blood T cell repertoires in COVID-19. Clones were sequenced by immunoSEQ multiplex PCR, and TCRdb holds only the in-frame ones, with some missing. Of about 150,000 clones in the sample, around 89% are singletons; the top ten hold more than 2.5%. Sequenced sample: peripheral blood. These receptors were obtained from a human donor with COVID-19, enrolled during active disease. The donor label of this sample is uncertain.

The chain is built from TRBV18 and TRBJ2-5, with 8 bases aligning to TRBD1. V trimming: 2 bases; J trimming: 5 bases; junction bases outside the gene matches: 13. CDR1 and CDR2 from the germline V gene are KGHSH and LQKENI. This CDR3 is 17 amino acids long. The CDR3 is CASSPFGIGQGSETQYF. For the CDR3, the DNA is TGTGCCAGCTCACCATTCGGGATTGGACAGGGATCGGAGACCCAGTACTTC.

The rearrangement joins TRBV19 to TRBJ1-1; tentatively, D is TRBD1 (6 bases). In germline, CDR1 is LNHDA, CDR2 SQIVND (reference sequence). The V end lost 5 bases, the J end lost 5 bases, and 15 bases lay between the germline ends. The CDR3 has 14 residues. CDR3 in DNA: TGTGCCAGTAGTTGGGTGGGGGCGCGTACTGAAGCTTTCTTT. Its protein is CASSWVGARTEAFF.

The rearrangement links TRBV29-1 to TRBJ2-6; D remains unclear. Trimming took off 3 bases at V and 4 bases at J, with 4 bases between the two ends. Germline CDR1 and CDR2: SQVTM and ANQGSEA. The CDR3 is 12 amino acids. In nucleotides, the CDR3 is TGCAGCGTTGAGTCAGGGGCCAACGTCCTGACTTTC. Protein sequence: CSVESGANVLTF.

V gene TRBV2 combines with J gene TRBJ2-3; D perhaps matches TRBD2 (6 bases). V shed 3 bases and J shed 2 bases, with 9 bases lying between them. The CDR3 covers 14 residues. CDR1 and CDR2 from the germline V gene are SNHLY and FYNNEI. DNA of the CDR3: TGTGCCAGCAGTGAGACTAGGGACACAGATACGCAGTATTTT. Translating it yields CASSETRDTDTQYF. Using reference TRBV2 and TRBJ2-3 for the parts outside the CDR3, the full variable domain is EPEVTQTPSHQVTQMGQEVILRCVPISNHLYFYWYRQILGQKVEFLVSFYNNEISEKSEIFDDQFSVERPDGSNFTLKIRSTKLEDSAMYFCASSETRDTDTQYFGPGTRLTVL.

This chain links TRBV6-5 with TRBJ1-2, with TRBD1 identical over 7 bases. The CDR3 totals 15 residues. J was trimmed by 1 base and V by 6 bases; bases with no gene match: 8. The germline V gene has CDR1 MNHEY and CDR2 SVGAGI. The CDR3 coding sequence is TGTGCCAGCAGCCGTCGGGACAGCCATAACTATGGCTACACCTTC. This gives the protein CASSRRDSHNYGYTF.

This clone was recorded only once. The junction departs from the called germline gene at one end, perhaps through a read error. The rearrangement uses TRBV6-5 and TRBJ2-1, with a weak D call TRBD1 (6 bases). This CDR3 is 12 amino acids long. Per germline, CDR1 MNHEY and CDR2 SVGAGI. Here the CDR3 reads CASRDSHVYWVF. The CDR3 DNA reads TGTGCCAGCAGGGACAGTCATGTTTATTGGGTCTTC.

This chain links TRBV3-1 (or the pseudogene TRBV3-2) with TRBJ2-5; tentatively, D is TRBD2 (5 bases). The CDR3 loop spans 13 amino acids. Germline V gene sequence: CDR1 LGHDT, CDR2 YNNKEL (reference sequence). The V gene lost 3 bases and the J gene lost 3 bases, with 8 bases spanning the gap. The CDR3 DNA reads TGTGCCAGCAGCCACGGGCGGGAAGAGACCCAGTACTTC. This gives the protein CASSHGREETQYF.

The chain joins TRBV9 to TRBJ1-6, with 7 bases fitting TRBD1. J gave up 0 bases and V 3 bases, and 15 bases lay outside the gene matches. CDR3 size: 20 residues. Germline V gene sequence: CDR1 SGDLS, CDR2 YYNGEE. For the CDR3, the DNA is TGTGCCAGCAGCGGGGGGGACAGCGGTGTTGGAAGCTCCTATAATTCACCCCTCCACTTT. Protein: CASSGGDSGVGSSYNSPLHF.

The V and J genes are TRBV5-5 and TRBJ2-7; a weak D match, TRBD1 (5 bases). V lost 0 bases, J lost 0 bases, and 10 bases lay in between. Germline V gives CDR1 SGHKS, CDR2 YYEKEE (reference sequence). This CDR3 comprises 15 residues. The CDR3 spells CASSLEGAGSYEQYF. The CDR3 region has the DNA TGTGCCAGCAGCTTGGAAGGGGCAGGCTCCTACGAGCAGTACTTC.